Following are 25 T cell receptor delta chains from one sample sequenced in a study of gamma-delta T cells after stem cell transplantation. TCRdb redid clone calling on the RT-PCR reads using CATT. The sample yields some 4,500 delta-chain clones, more than 15% seen once. Sequencing was done on a sample of gamma-delta T cells. The receptor set was obtained from a human donor. It is not recorded whose cells these are; they may come from a transplant donor.

Within the sample, this clone is medium-sized. The chain links TRDV2 to TRDJ3, with TRDD3 matching 9 bases. The CDR3 sequence is 17 residues long. CDR1 and CDR2 (germline): GEAIGNYY, EKD. V shed 3 bases, J shed 0 bases, and the junction held 2 bases outside the gene matches. The CDR3: CACDVLGDSWDTRQMFF. CDR3 sequence (DNA): TGTGCCTGTGACGTACTGGGGGACTCCTGGGACACCCGACAGATGTTTTTC.

This clone has only a few counts. Other DNA sequences in this specimen translate into the identical CDR3. CDR3 in DNA: TGTGCCTGTGACCCATTACTAGGGGAGCCGACAGCACAACTCTTCTTT. This encodes CACDPLLGEPTAQLFF. V usage is TRDV2 and J usage is TRDJ2; maybe TRDD3 (5 bases). Germline V gene data show CDR1 as GEAIGNYY and CDR2 as EKD. This CDR3 has 16 residues. Trimming left V 3 bases short and J 4 bases short, with 17 bases between.

As to this clone: One end of the junction does not line up with germline, which may come from a read error. The rearrangement links TRDV1 to TRDJ2; 8 nucleotides match TRDD3. TCRdb leaves out the J gene; it was filled in here by matching the DNA to germline. The CDR3 is 21 residues long. CDR1 and CDR2 (germline): TSWWSYY, QGS. As DNA, the CDR3 is TGTGCTCTCCTGAGGTTCCGGGGAGCTGGGGGACCCGATCGGTGGACAGCAAAACTCTTCTTT. Its translation is CALLRFRGAGGPDRWTAKLFF.

This chain joins TRDV1 and TRDJ2; 9 positions match TRDD3. With 4 bases clipped from V and 1 base from J, the junction kept 22 bases outside the gene matches. The CDR3 has 22 residues. CDR1 and CDR2 from the germline V gene are TSWWSYY and QGS. The CDR3: CALGGRLPVLGDPLILTAQLFF. For the CDR3, the DNA is TGTGCTCTTGGGGGACGCCTCCCGGTACTGGGGGACCCCCTCATTTTGACAGCACAACTCTTCTTT.

A few counts support this clone. The genes are TRDV1 and TRDJ2, with a weak D call TRDD2 (5 bases). CDR1 TSWWSYY and CDR2 QGS come from the germline V gene. The V gene lost 2 bases and the J gene lost 5 bases, with 6 bases spanning the gap. CDR3 length: 13 residues. The CDR3 reads CALGEIPTAQLFF. The CDR3 coding sequence is TGTGCTCTTGGGGAAATTCCTACAGCACAACTCTTCTTT.

Only a few counts were recorded for this clone. The chain has TRDV1 and TRDJ1; D uncertain. Between the trimmed V and J ends, which lost 4 bases and 0 bases, there was a span of 18 bases. Per the germline V gene, CDR1 is TSWWSYY and CDR2 is QGS. This CDR3 region has 17 residues. DNA of the CDR3: TGTGCTCTTGGGGGCCCGCCCGGGGCGGCTCACACCGATAAACTCATCTTT. Translated: CALGGPPGAAHTDKLIF.

This clone was detected only a few times. The junction differs from germline at one of its ends, possibly a read error. Other DNA sequences in this sample translate to the same CDR3. The V call is TRAV29/DV5, the J call TRDJ1, with 11 bases fitting TRDD3. The CDR3 has 20 amino acids. The V gene's germline CDR1 is NSMFDY and CDR2 ISSIKDK. The CDR3 region has the DNA TGCGCAGCGCGGCTACCCCGGTGGTCTGGGGGATACTTCGGCACCGATAAACTCATCTTT. Its protein is CAARLPRWSGGYFGTDKLIF.

This rearrangement joins TRDV3 to TRDJ3; TRDD3 aligns across 7 bases. Losses at the gene ends were 5 bases for V and 0 bases for J; bases not matched to a gene: 19. This CDR3 has 20 residues. Germline CDR1 TVYSNPD, CDR2 GDNSRS (reference sequence). The CDR3 coding sequence is TGTGCCCCGGCCTCCCTATACTGGGGTCACAGCTCCTGGGACACCCGACAGATGTTTTTC. Protein product: CAPASLYWGHSSWDTRQMFF.

This clone has only a few counts. The chain recombines TRDV1 with TRDJ2; possibly TRDD3 for D (6 bases). The CDR3 has 20 amino acids. Trimming removed 2 bases from V and 3 bases from J, with 25 bases in between. Germline V CDR1 and CDR2: TSWWSYY, QGS. The CDR3 region is CALGESILDPPGIVTAQLFF. The DNA of the CDR3 is TGTGCTCTTGGGGAATCGATTCTCGACCCTCCGGGGATCGTGACAGCACAACTCTTCTTT.

For this clone: Germline is not matched at one junction end, which may reflect a read error. V is TRDV3 and J is TRDJ3, with D tentatively TRDD2 (8 bases). No J gene is reported in TCRdb; it was inferred here by comparing the DNA with germline. The CDR3 runs 20 residues. Germline CDR1 is TVYSNPD and CDR2 is GDNSRS (reference sequence). CDR3 sequence reads: CAPAFLYWGHSSWDTRKMFF. CDR3 nucleotides: TGTGCCCCGGCCTTCCTATACTGGGGTCACAGCTCCTGGGACACCCGAAAGATGTTTTTC.

This clone was recorded only once. The CDR3 region is CAIEETAFQTGGYTDKLIF. Written as DNA, the CDR3 is TGTGCTATTGAGGAAACGGCCTTCCAAACGGGGGGATACACCGATAAACTCATCTTT. The assigned J gene is TRDJ1, but the V gene is uncalled; the table names TRDD3, a call not compared with the DNA. The CDR3 consists of 19 residues.

The chain couples TRAV29/DV5 to TRDJ3; 13 nucleotides agree with TRDD3. Per the germline V gene, CDR1 is NSMFDY and CDR2 is ISSIKDK. V was pared by 1 base and J by 0 bases, with 34 bases of the junction left unmatched. The CDR3 runs to 29 residues. The CDR3 nucleotides read TGTGCAGCAAGCCACATCTGGGCTCCTTCCCAGGGAGGAGTACTGGGGGATACGCTTTACTCCTGGGACACCCGACAGATGTTTTTC. It translates to CAASHIWAPSQGGVLGDTLYSWDTRQMFF. Complete variable domain (other parts from reference TRAV29/DV5 and TRDJ3): DQQVKQNSPSLSVQEGRISILNCDYTNSMFDYFLWYKKYPAEGPTFLISISSIKDKNEDGRFTVFLNKSAKHLSLHIVPSQPGDSAVYFCAASHIWAPSQGGVLGDTLYSWDTRQMFFGTGIKLFVEP.

This clone was detected a few times. The chain employs TRDV1 and TRDJ1, with TRDD3 identical over 7 bases. After removal of 0 bases from V and 4 bases from J, the junction contained 23 bases not matched to a gene. From germline, CDR1 is TSWWSYY and CDR2 QGS. There are 21 residues in the CDR3. The CDR3 region is CALGELRPTEGGMEGFDKLIF. DNA for the CDR3: TGTGCTCTTGGGGAACTAAGACCTACGGAGGGGGGGATGGAGGGGTTCGATAAACTCATCTTT.

This clone was counted between two and nine times. The protein TCRdb lists belongs to a much larger clone and differs from this DNA's translation at residue 9, which points to a read error; the protein shown is made from the DNA. The chain joins TRDV2 to TRDJ3; TRDD3 matches at 7 bases. The germline V gene has CDR1 GEAIGNYY and CDR2 EKD. The V and J ends lost 0 bases and 2 bases, in that order; junction bases with no gene match: 3. CDR3 length equals 17 residues. CDR3: CACDTWGSPWDTRQMFF. DNA for the CDR3: TGTGCCTGTGACACCTGGGGGAGCCCCTGGGACACCCGACAGATGTTTTTC.

This clone rates as large. This chain links TRDV3 with TRDJ1, with 12 bases identical to TRDD3. Unmatched junction bases numbered 20, after V lost 4 bases and J lost 2 bases. This CDR3 is built from 19 residues. Germline-derived CDR1 and CDR2 are TVYSNPD and GDNSRS (reference sequence). For the CDR3, the DNA is TGTGCCTACCCCCTAAGATGGATGGTACTGGGGGATACTACCGATAAACTCATCTTT. This translates into CAYPLRWMVLGDTTDKLIF.

This clone was counted between two and nine times. This chain uses TRDV1 with TRDJ1, with 8 bases lining up with TRDD3. The germline gives CDR1 TSWWSYY, CDR2 QGS. V lost 2 bases to trimming and J lost 0 bases; unmatched junction nucleotides: 14. The CDR3 runs to 19 residues. The CDR3 sequence: CALGENSGDWGVYTDKLIF. The CDR3 DNA reads as TGTGCTCTTGGGGAAAACTCCGGCGACTGGGGGGTGTACACCGATAAACTCATCTTT.

Only a few counts were recorded for this clone. V usage is TRDV2 and J usage is TRDJ3, with 12 positions matching TRDD3. TCRdb carries no J gene annotation; the J gene was assigned here by matching the DNA with germline. The germline V gene encodes CDR1 GEAIGNYY and CDR2 EKD. This CDR3 region has 21 residues. Trimming took 0 bases from V and 0 from J; bases not matched to a gene: 8. CDR3 DNA sequence: TGTGCCTGTGACACCGGCGGTACTGGGGGATACAGCTCCTGGGACACCCGACAGATGTTTTTC. Its translation is CACDTGGTGGYSSWDTRQMFF.

Regarding this clone: At one of its ends the junction is not consistent with the germline gene, which may arise from a read error. The rearrangement links TRDV3 to TRDJ1, with D possibly being TRDD2 (5 bases). The J gene was not available in TCRdb and was assigned here by matching the DNA to germline segments. The CDR3 loop spans 15 amino acids. Germline CDR1 reads TVYSNPD; CDR2 reads GDNSRS (reference sequence). Here the CDR3 reads CAFSFPRPLTDELIF. In DNA form, the CDR3 reads TGTGCCTTTAGCTTTCCTCGACCGTTGACCGATGAACTCATCTTT.

This sequence joins TRDV1 and TRDJ1, with 10 bases identical to TRDD3. Here the J gene came from matching the DNA to germline, since TCRdb omits it. In germline, CDR1 is TSWWSYY, CDR2 QGS. This CDR3 has 20 residues. J lost 2 bases, V lost 1 base, and 16 bases had no gene match. CDR3 loop: CALGEPTPPTGGDTTDKLIF. CDR3 nucleotide sequence: TGTGCTCTTGGGGAACCCACCCCTCCTACCGGGGGGGATACGACCGATAAACTCATCTTT.

This clone was counted between two and nine times. The V call is TRDV1, the J call TRDJ1, with a tentative D call TRDD3 (5 bases). The CDR3 is made up of 17 amino acids. V gave up 0 bases and J gave up 2 bases, with 16 bases separating them. Germline-derived CDR1 and CDR2 are TSWWSYY and QGS. Written as DNA, the CDR3 is TGTGCTCTTGGGGAACTGAATCTGGGTAAAAGAACCGATAAACTCATCTTT. Residues: CALGELNLGKRTDKLIF.

The rearrangement joins TRDV3 to TRDJ1; 9 bases map to TRDD3. The CDR3 is made up of 17 amino acids. CDR1 TVYSNPD and CDR2 GDNSRS come from the germline V gene (reference sequence). Trimming removed 5 bases from V and 1 base from J; junction bases left unmatched: 17. CDR3 residues: CADSFPSWGIGTDKLIF. CDR3 nucleotide sequence: TGTGCCGATTCTTTTCCCAGCTGGGGGATTGGCACCGATAAACTCATCTTT. Full variable domain (missing parts from reference TRDV3 and TRDJ1): CDKVTQSSPDQTVASGSEVVLLCTYDTVYSNPDLFWYRIRPDYSFQFVFYGDNSRSEGADFTQGRFSVKHILTQKAFHLVISPVRTEDSATYYCADSFPSWGIGTDKLIFGKGTRVTVEP.

The chain has TRAV29/DV5 and TRDJ1; 8 bases are shared with TRDD3. The CDR3 length is 16 residues. Looked up from germline, CDR1 is NSMFDY and CDR2 is ISSIKDK. J was trimmed by 4 bases and V by 3 bases; bases with no gene match: 14. CDR3 bases: TGTGCAGCAAAAAGGCACTGGGGGCTCGGGGACGATAAACTCATCTTT. Protein product: CAAKRHWGLGDDKLIF.

As for this clone: An end of the junction differs from the germline gene, which may be a read error. V usage is TRDV1 and J usage is TRDJ2, with D perhaps matching TRDD3 (5 bases). No J segment appears in TCRdb, so it was assigned here by matching the sequence to germline. The CDR3 has 21 residues. Germline CDR1 reads TSWWSYY; CDR2 reads QGS. Written as DNA, the CDR3 is TGTGCTCTTGGGGCTTGGGAAAGGACTTTCTCTCCGCTCGGGGAGACAGCAAAACTCTTCTTT. It translates to CALGAWERTFSPLGETAKLFF.

This clone was seen a few times. The rearrangement uses TRDV1 and TRDJ1, with 12 bases identical to TRDD3. The CDR3 is 20 amino acids. V dropped 0 bases and J dropped 4; count of bases not matched to a gene: 15. Germline V gene sequence: CDR1 TSWWSYY, CDR2 QGS. The CDR3, as DNA: TGTGCTCTTGGGGAACTACGGGCGGCTGGGGGATACGCGGGGGGCGATAAACTCATCTTT. Protein sequence: CALGELRAAGGYAGGDKLIF.

This clone came up a few times. CDR3 residues: CAARYWGIRRSWDTRQMFF. Here the CDR3 DNA reads TGTGCCGCCCGATACTGGGGGATACGCAGGTCCTGGGACACCCGACAGATGTTTTTC. The chain couples TRDV3 to TRDJ3; 13 bases line up with TRDD3. CDR3 size: 19 residues. Germline CDR1 TVYSNPD, CDR2 GDNSRS (reference sequence). The V and J ends lost 5 bases and 1 base, in that order; junction bases with no gene match: 11. Variable domain in full (rest from reference TRDV3 and TRDJ3): CDKVTQSSPDQTVASGSEVVLLCTYDTVYSNPDLFWYRIRPDYSFQFVFYGDNSRSEGADFTQGRFSVKHILTQKAFHLVISPVRTEDSATYYCAARYWGIRRSWDTRQMFFGTGIKLFVEP.